These T cell receptor beta chains were read from a single sample in a study of blood T cell repertoires in COVID-19. Measured with immunoSEQ multiplex PCR; TCRdb has only the in-frame clones, and not every one. The sample consists of about 150,000 clones, about 82% of them appearing once. Sequenced input: peripheral blood. Every receptor here comes from a woman aged 40 to 55 with active or convalescent COVID-19. Each CDR3 is given with its conserved first and last residue. Fields, in order: D gene, clone size, J gene, CDR3 length, V gene, CDR3 DNA, CDR3 protein. A D gene is named only where the DNA matches it firmly. Size is stated for part of the rows, as once, few or many counts, or as a class when the clone is expanded.

D: TRBD1; size: once; J: TRBJ2-7; length: 13; V: TRBV6-6; DNA: TGTGCCAGCAGCTTAGGGACAGGGAGCGAGCAGTACTTC; CDR3: CASSLGTGSEQYF
D: NA; size: NA; J: TRBJ2-3; length: 13; V: TRBV7-7; DNA: TGTGCCAGCAGCTTATACGACTCTAATACGCAGTATTTT; CDR3: CASSLYDSNTQYF
D: TRBD1; size: NA; J: TRBJ2-1; length: 15; V: TRBV7-2; DNA: TGTGCCAGCAGCGCACCGGGACAGGGAGCCGATGAGCAGTTCTTC; CDR3: CASSAPGQGADEQFF
D: NA; size: NA; J: TRBJ1-2; length: 16; V: TRBV5-5; DNA: TGTGCCAGCAGCTCGATACAGGGTTCAGCTAACTATGGCTACACCTTC; CDR3: CASSSIQGSANYGYTF
D: TRBD1; size: few; J: TRBJ1-2; length: 16; V: TRBV27; DNA: TGTGCCAGCAGCGCGGGGTGGGACAGGCTTAACTATGGCTACACCTTC; CDR3: CASSAGWDRLNYGYTF
D: TRBD1; size: NA; J: TRBJ2-3; length: 14; V: TRBV19; DNA: TGTGCCAGTAGTCCCCGACAGGGGGGAGATACGCAGTATTTT; CDR3: CASSPRQGGDTQYF
D: TRBD1; size: NA; J: TRBJ2-3; length: 15; V: TRBV28; DNA: TGTGCCAGCAGTCTGACAGGGGGTCGAGGGGATACGCAGTATTTT; CDR3: CASSLTGGRGDTQYF
D: TRBD1; size: NA; J: TRBJ2-2; length: 14; V: TRBV19; DNA: TGTGCCAGTAACAGGGGAGCGAACACCGGGGAGCTGTTTTTT; CDR3: CASNRGANTGELFF
D: TRBD1; size: NA; J: TRBJ1-4; length: 18; V: TRBV3-1/TRBV3-2; DNA: TGTGCCAGCAGCCAAGACCGGCTACAGGGGGCGTTAAGTGAAAAACTGTTTTTT; CDR3: CASSQDRLQGALSEKLFF
D: TRBD1; size: NA; J: TRBJ2-5; length: 16; V: TRBV19; DNA: TGTGCCAGTAGTATCCCACAGACAGGGCGTTCGGAGACCCAGTACTTC; CDR3: CASSIPQTGRSETQYF
D: NA; size: NA; J: TRBJ2-7; length: 15; V: TRBV4-1; DNA: TGCGCCAGCAGCCAAGATATGGCGGGGTCCTACGAGCAGTACTTC; CDR3: CASSQDMAGSYEQYF
D: NA; size: NA; J: TRBJ2-2; length: 16; V: TRBV5-1; DNA: TGCGCCAGCAGCTTTATGCAGGGGGGGAACACCGGGGAGCTGTTTTTT; CDR3: CASSFMQGGNTGELFF
D: TRBD1; size: NA; J: TRBJ2-2; length: 15; V: TRBV30; DNA: TGTGCCTGGGCCGCGGGACAGGGACACACCGGGGAGCTGTTTTTT; CDR3: CAWAAGQGHTGELFF
D: TRBD2; size: NA; J: TRBJ2-3; length: 15; V: TRBV25-1; DNA: TGTGCCAGCAGCTCAGCGGGGGATCGCACAGATACGCAGTATTTT; CDR3: CASSSAGDRTDTQYF
D: NA; size: NA; J: TRBJ2-2; length: 16; V: TRBV29-1; DNA: TGCAGCGTTGAAGATCGCTCCAGGGCGAACACCGGGGAGCTGTTTTTT; CDR3: CSVEDRSRANTGELFF
D: NA; size: NA; J: TRBJ1-2; length: 18; V: TRBV20-1; DNA: TGCAGTGCTAGTCAAATAGGCATGAGGGTGTTGGTTAACTATGGCTACACCTTC; CDR3: CSASQIGMRVLVNYGYTF
D: TRBD2; size: NA; J: TRBJ2-1; length: 15; V: TRBV5-6; DNA: TGTGCCAGCAACAGACTAGCGGGGGGCTACAATGAGCAGTTCTTC; CDR3: CASNRLAGGYNEQFF
D: TRBD1; size: NA; J: TRBJ1-5; length: 13; V: TRBV4-2; DNA: TGTGCCAGCAGCCAAGATCAGGGACAGGCCCAGCATTTT; CDR3: CASSQDQGQAQHF
D: TRBD2; size: NA; J: TRBJ2-7; length: 16; V: TRBV3-1/TRBV3-2; DNA: TGTGCCAGCAGTCGAGGAGGGACTAGCGGGGGTCGCGAGCAGTACTTC; CDR3: CASSRGGTSGGREQYF
D: TRBD1; size: NA; J: TRBJ2-1; length: 15; V: TRBV19; DNA: TGTGCCAGTACCGCGACAGGGAGAGGTTACAATGAGCAGTTCTTC; CDR3: CASTATGRGYNEQFF
D: NA; size: once; J: TRBJ1-4; length: 16; V: TRBV7-2; DNA: TGTGCCAGCAGCTTAGCTCCAGGCGCACTTATAGAAAAACTGTTTTTT; CDR3: CASSLAPGALIEKLFF
D: TRBD2; size: once; J: TRBJ2-1; length: 13; V: TRBV7-2; DNA: TGTGCCAGCAGCTCTACCCCAGGGAGGGGGCAGTTCTTC; CDR3: CASSSTPGRGQFF
D: TRBD1; size: NA; J: TRBJ1-2; length: 14; V: TRBV28; DNA: TGTGCCAGCAGTTTTCAGACAGGGGAGATTGGCTACACCTTC; CDR3: CASSFQTGEIGYTF
D: TRBD2; size: once; J: TRBJ2-7; length: 15; V: TRBV4-1; DNA: TGCGCCAGCAGCCAAGAGGGGGGGGGCTCCTACGAGCAGTACTTC; CDR3: CASSQEGGGSYEQYF
D: TRBD1; size: NA; J: TRBJ2-3; length: 15; V: TRBV5-1; DNA: TGCGCCAGCAGCCTATTGGGACAGGTCACAGATACGCAGTATTTT; CDR3: CASSLLGQVTDTQYF
D: NA; size: many; J: TRBJ2-1; length: 14; V: TRBV19; DNA: TGTGCCAGTAGTACTTTGCCGGCCTACAATGAGCAGTTCTTC; CDR3: CASSTLPAYNEQFF
D: NA; size: NA; J: TRBJ1-2; length: 14; V: TRBV5-1; DNA: TGCGCCAGCGGCCGGGAAGCTACTAACTATGGCTACACCTTC; CDR3: CASGREATNYGYTF
D: TRBD2; size: NA; J: TRBJ2-5; length: 15; V: TRBV7-2; DNA: TGTGCCAGCAGCGTGGTCGCGGGAGGGGGAGAGACCCAGTACTTC; CDR3: CASSVVAGGGETQYF
D: NA; size: NA; J: TRBJ1-6; length: 16; V: TRBV28; DNA: TGTGCCAGCAGTTTGAGCGGGAGCTCCTATAATTCACCCCTCCACTTT; CDR3: CASSLSGSSYNSPLHF
D: NA; size: NA; J: TRBJ2-1; length: 16; V: TRBV14; DNA: TGTGCCAGCAGCCAAGAAACGGGGGACTCCTACAATGAGCAGTTCTTC; CDR3: CASSQETGDSYNEQFF
D: NA; size: NA; J: TRBJ1-1; length: 15; V: TRBV18; DNA: TGTGCCAGCTCCCCCCCCCGTAACGGGGGCACTGAAGCTTTCTTT; CDR3: CASSPPRNGGTEAFF
D: NA; size: NA; J: TRBJ2-2; length: 15; V: TRBV19; DNA: TGTGCCAGTAGTATAGATCTGTCGAACACCGGGGAGCTGTTTTTT; CDR3: CASSIDLSNTGELFF
D: TRBD1; size: NA; J: TRBJ1-6; length: 15; V: TRBV6-5; DNA: TGTGCCAGCAGGCAAGAAGGGGGACAGTCCACACCCCTCCACTTT; CDR3: CASRQEGGQSTPLHF
D: NA; size: few; J: TRBJ2-7; length: 12; V: TRBV11-3; DNA: TGTGCCAGCAGCCTCACCAGGGACGAGCAGTACTTC; CDR3: CASSLTRDEQYF
D: NA; size: NA; J: TRBJ2-3; length: 16; V: TRBV14; DNA: TGTGCCAGCAGCCAAGATCAGAACAGTCCATGGGATACGCAGTATTTT; CDR3: CASSQDQNSPWDTQYF
D: NA; size: NA; J: TRBJ1-2; length: 17; V: TRBV2; DNA: TGTGCCAGCGGGGGAGGTGCAAACCGTTTTTCTAACTATGGCTACACCTTC; CDR3: CASGGGANRFSNYGYTF
D: NA; size: few; J: TRBJ1-5; length: 16; V: TRBV28; DNA: TGTGCCAGCAGTGGGTCCGGCAGGGACTTTAATCAGCCCCAGCATTTT; CDR3: CASSGSGRDFNQPQHF
D: NA; size: NA; J: TRBJ1-1; length: 18; V: TRBV6-6; DNA: TGTGCCAGCAGTCCTAGCCTTATCAGCCTTTCAATGAACACTGAAGCTTTCTTT; CDR3: CASSPSLISLSMNTEAFF
D: TRBD1; size: few; J: TRBJ1-4; length: 13; V: TRBV10-1; DNA: TGCGCCAGCAGTCGACAGGGCACAGAAAAACTGTTTTTT; CDR3: CASSRQGTEKLFF
D: TRBD2; size: NA; J: TRBJ2-2; length: 14; V: TRBV5-5; DNA: TGTGCCAGCAGCTCATCCGGACTAGCCGGGGAGCTGTTTTTT; CDR3: CASSSSGLAGELFF
D: NA; size: few; J: TRBJ2-4; length: 14; V: TRBV6-5; DNA: TGTGCCAGCAGTTACGGGGCAGGACGAAACATTCAGTACTTC; CDR3: CASSYGAGRNIQYF
D: NA; size: once; J: TRBJ2-3; length: 15; V: TRBV7-9; DNA: TGTGCCAGCAGCTCGGGACACCATAGCACAGATACGCAGTATTTT; CDR3: CASSSGHHSTDTQYF
D: TRBD1; size: NA; J: TRBJ2-2; length: 16; V: TRBV14; DNA: TGTGCCAGCAGCCCCCTGGGACAGGGGGGGACCGGGGAGCTGTTTTTT; CDR3: CASSPLGQGGTGELFF
D: TRBD1; size: NA; J: TRBJ1-5; length: 17; V: TRBV18; DNA: TGTGCCAGCTCACCACCGGTTACAGGGGGTAGCAATCAGCCCCAGCATTTT; CDR3: CASSPPVTGGSNQPQHF
D: NA; size: NA; J: TRBJ2-1; length: 15; V: TRBV29-1; DNA: TGCAGCGTTGAAGGCGGGACAGTCTCCTACAATGAGCAGTTCTTC; CDR3: CSVEGGTVSYNEQFF